These T cell receptor beta chains were read from a single sample in a study of cytomegalovirus exposure and HLA in healthy donors. Libraries were prepared by immunoSEQ multiplex PCR; TCRdb keeps only in-frame clonotypes and omits some of them. Among approximately 70,000 clones listed, around 70% were seen once. The sample consisted of PBMCs. The source is a man between 35 and 55 years old in good health and CMV-seropositive. Both conserved end residues are part of each CDR3. Fields, in order: clone size, D gene, V gene, J gene, CDR3 DNA, CDR3 protein. A D gene is named only where the DNA matches it firmly. Rows may omit the clone size; those that give it use once, few, many or a size class.

NA	NA	TRBV7-2	TRBJ1-5	TGTGCCAGCAGCTTAGTGAGCCTACAGGGAACCCAGCATTTT	CASSLVSLQGTQHF
NA	TRBD1	TRBV28	TRBJ1-1	TGTGCCAGCACTTACACCGGGACAGGGCCTGGCACTGAAGCTTTCTTT	CASTYTGTGPGTEAFF
NA	TRBD1	TRBV5-1	TRBJ2-7	TGCGCCAGCAGCTTGCAACCGGGACAGTCCTACGAGCAGTACTTC	CASSLQPGQSYEQYF
NA	NA	TRBV5-1	TRBJ1-1	TGCGCCAGCAGCCCCTCGGGGGAGACTGAAGCTTTCTTT	CASSPSGETEAFF
NA	NA	TRBV27	TRBJ2-7	TGTGCCAGCAGTTCCGCCCCAGGATCCTACGAGCAGTACTTC	CASSSAPGSYEQYF
NA	NA	TRBV7-9	TRBJ2-7	TGTGCCAGCAGCTTTAGCGCATACGAGCAGTACTTC	CASSFSAYEQYF
NA	NA	TRBV6-1	TRBJ1-2	TGTGCCAGCAGTGAGGCATGGCGGTATGGCTACACCTTC	CASSEAWRYGYTF
NA	TRBD1	TRBV6-5	TRBJ1-5	TGTGCCAGCAGGCACTCTGGCAGGGGGGATCAGCCCCAGCATTTT	CASRHSGRGDQPQHF
NA	TRBD1	TRBV18	TRBJ2-1	TGTGCCAGCTCATCCCTGGGACAGGGGGCCAACAATGAGCAGTTCTTC	CASSSLGQGANNEQFF
NA	TRBD1	TRBV7-6	TRBJ1-1	TGTGCCAGCAGCTTACGAACAGGGGTTAACACTGAAGCTTTCTTT	CASSLRTGVNTEAFF
few	TRBD1	TRBV5-4	TRBJ2-2	TGTGCCAGCAGCTTACCGGGACAGGGGGCCGTCACCGGGGAGCTGTTTTTT	CASSLPGQGAVTGELFF
NA	NA	TRBV10-3	TRBJ1-3	TGTGCCATCAGTGAGTCGATTGGAGGGGCAGCCGGCCGCTCTGGAAACACCATATATTTT	CAISESIGGAAGRSGNTIYF
NA	NA	TRBV6-1	TRBJ2-4	TGTGCCAGCAGTGAAGGTGTACAGATCATATACATTCAGTACTTC	CASSEGVQIIYIQYF
few	TRBD1	TRBV6-1	TRBJ1-3	TGTGCCAGCAGTGACCTAGGGACAGGAGGAAACACCATATATTTT	CASSDLGTGGNTIYF
NA	NA	TRBV20-1	TRBJ1-2	TGCAGTGCTACGGGGGGGAACGGCTACACCTTC	CSATGGNGYTF
few	TRBD2	TRBV5-1	TRBJ2-3	TGCGCCAGCAGCCCCGGACTAGCTGCTAGCACAGATACGCAGTATTTT	CASSPGLAASTDTQYF